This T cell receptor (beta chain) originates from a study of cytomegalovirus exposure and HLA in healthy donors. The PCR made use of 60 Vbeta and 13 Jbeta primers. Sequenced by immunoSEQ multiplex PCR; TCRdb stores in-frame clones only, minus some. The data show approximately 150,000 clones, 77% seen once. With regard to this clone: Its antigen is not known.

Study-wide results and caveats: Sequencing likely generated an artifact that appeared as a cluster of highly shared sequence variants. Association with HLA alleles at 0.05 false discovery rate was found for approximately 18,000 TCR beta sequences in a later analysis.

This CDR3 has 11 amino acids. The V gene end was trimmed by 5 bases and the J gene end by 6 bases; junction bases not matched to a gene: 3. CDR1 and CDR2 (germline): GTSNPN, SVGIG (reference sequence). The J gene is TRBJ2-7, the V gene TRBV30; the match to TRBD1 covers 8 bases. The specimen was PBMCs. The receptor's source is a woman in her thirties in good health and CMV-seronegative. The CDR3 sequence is CAWETGVEQYF. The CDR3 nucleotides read TGTGCCTGGGAGACAGGGGTCGAGCAGTACTTC. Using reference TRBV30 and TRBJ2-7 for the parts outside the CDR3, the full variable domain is SQTIHQWPATLVQPVGSPLSLECTVEGTSNPNLYWYRQAAGRGLQLLFYSVGIGQISSEVPQNLSASRPQDRQFILSSKKLLLSDSGFYLCAWETGVEQYFGPGTRLTVT.